The clone carrying this T cell receptor (beta chain) was seen more than once but under ten times. Trimming pared 8 bases from V and 2 bases from J, leaving 10 bases between. Germline CDR1 is SNHLY and CDR2 is FYNNEI. This CDR3 is 14 amino acids long. Primed by a sample-barcoded 5' primer and a J-beta primer mix, a second PCR proceeded for 7 to 11 cycles. TCRdb ran MiXCR on the 5' RACE reads and lists one entry per CDR3 protein. Counted here are 850,000 or so distinct CDR3 sequences, under 35% occurring once; the ten biggest clones make up 15% to 20%. The sample belongs to a study of blood T cells in healthy people across ages.

Material for sequencing was blood. This clonotype was sampled from a woman older than 75 in good health. The chain recombines TRBV2 with TRBJ2-6; D assignment may be TRBD1 or TRBD2 (5 bases each). The CDR3 sequence is CASRGTPGANVLTF. Written as DNA, the CDR3 is TGTGCCAGCCGTGGGACCCCTGGGGCCAACGTCCTGACTTTC.